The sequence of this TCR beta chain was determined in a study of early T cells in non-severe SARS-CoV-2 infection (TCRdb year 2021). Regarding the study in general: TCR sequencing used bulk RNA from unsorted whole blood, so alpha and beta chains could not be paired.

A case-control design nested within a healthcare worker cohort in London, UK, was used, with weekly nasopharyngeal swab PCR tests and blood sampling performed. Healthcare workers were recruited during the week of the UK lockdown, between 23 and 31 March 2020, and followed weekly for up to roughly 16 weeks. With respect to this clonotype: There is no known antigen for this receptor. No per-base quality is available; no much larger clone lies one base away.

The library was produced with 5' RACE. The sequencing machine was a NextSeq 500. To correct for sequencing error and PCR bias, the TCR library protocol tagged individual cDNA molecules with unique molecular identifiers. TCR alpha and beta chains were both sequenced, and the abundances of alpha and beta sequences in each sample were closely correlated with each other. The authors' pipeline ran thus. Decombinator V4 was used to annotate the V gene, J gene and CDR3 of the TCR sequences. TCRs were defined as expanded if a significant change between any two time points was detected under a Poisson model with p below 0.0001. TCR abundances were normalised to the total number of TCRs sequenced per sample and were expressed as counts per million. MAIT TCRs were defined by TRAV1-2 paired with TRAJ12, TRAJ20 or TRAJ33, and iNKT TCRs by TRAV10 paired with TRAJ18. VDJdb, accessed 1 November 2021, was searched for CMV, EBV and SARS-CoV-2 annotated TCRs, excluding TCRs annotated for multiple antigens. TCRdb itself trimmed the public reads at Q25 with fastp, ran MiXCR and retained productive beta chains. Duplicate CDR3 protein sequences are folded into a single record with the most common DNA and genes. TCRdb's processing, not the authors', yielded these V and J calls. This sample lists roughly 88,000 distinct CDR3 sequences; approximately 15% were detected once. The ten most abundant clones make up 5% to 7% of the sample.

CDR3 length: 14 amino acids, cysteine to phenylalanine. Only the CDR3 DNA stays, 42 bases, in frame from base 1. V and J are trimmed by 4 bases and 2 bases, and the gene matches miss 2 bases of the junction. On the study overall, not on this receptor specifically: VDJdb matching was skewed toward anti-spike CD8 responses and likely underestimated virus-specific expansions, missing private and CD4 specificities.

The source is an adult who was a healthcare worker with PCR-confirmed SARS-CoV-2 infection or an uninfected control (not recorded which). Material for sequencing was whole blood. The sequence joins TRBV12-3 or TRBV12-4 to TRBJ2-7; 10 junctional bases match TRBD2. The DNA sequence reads TGTGCCAGCAGTTCAGGGACTAGCGCCTACGAGCAGTACTTC. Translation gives CASSSGTSAYEQYF.